These 24 T cell receptor beta chains originate from one sample sequenced in a study of blood T cells in healthy people across ages. The use of a sample-barcoded 5' primer and a J-beta primer mix characterized a second PCR of about 6 to 12 cycles. One entry per CDR3 protein, called by TCRdb with MiXCR from the 5' RACE reads. The repertoire includes about 1.5 million distinct CDR3 sequences, approximately 38% of them detected once, and approximately 7.9% sits in the top ten. Input material: blood. These receptors were taken from a woman aged 18 to 35 in good health.

The chain uses TRBV28 and TRBJ2-5; 9 bases map to TRBD2. This CDR3 contains 18 residues. V dropped 1 base and J dropped 5; count of bases not matched to a gene: 14. CDR1 is MDHEN, CDR2 SYDVKM, per germline. For the CDR3, the DNA is TGTGCCAGCAGTTTATCAGGAACAGCCGGGACTAGCTTTGAGACCCAGTACTTC. Translation: CASSLSGTAGTSFETQYF.

This chain links TRBV9 with TRBJ2-1; D remains ambiguous. Germline V gene sequence: CDR1 SGDLS, CDR2 YYNGEE. V dropped 3 bases and J dropped 4 bases, with 14 bases sitting between them. The CDR3 is 15 amino acids. The CDR3 nucleotides read TGTGCCAGCAGCGCTTCTGGAACTTGGTACAATGAGCAGTTCTTC. The encoded protein is CASSASGTWYNEQFF. Supplemented by reference TRBV9 and TRBJ2-1, the full variable domain reads DSGVTQTPKHLITATGQRVTLRCSPRSGDLSVYWYQQSLDQGLQFLIQYYNGEERAKGNILERFSAQQFPDLHSELNLSSLELGDSALYFCASSASGTWYNEQFFGPGTRLTVL.

J is TRBJ1-2 and V is TRBV27, with 7 bases that match TRBD1. Trimming removed 4 bases from V and 7 bases from J; junction bases left unmatched: 3. Germline CDR1 and CDR2: MNHEY and SMNVEV (reference sequence). This CDR3 is built from 12 residues. CDR3 nucleotide sequence: TGTGCCAGCAGTTCGACAGGGCTTGGCTACACCTTC. Translating it yields CASSSTGLGYTF.

This chain links TRBV20-1 with TRBJ2-1; 9 bases agree with TRBD2. Losses at the gene ends were 3 bases for V and 3 bases for J; bases not matched to a gene: 3. There are 14 residues in the CDR3. Germline V lookup: CDR1 DFQATT, CDR2 SNEGSKA (reference sequence). The CDR3 DNA sequence: TGCAGTGCTAGGGCGGGGGGGCTCTACAATGAGCAGTTCTTC. Its protein product is CSARAGGLYNEQFF.

This chain links TRBV3-1 with TRBJ2-1; 9 bases are a match to TRBD2. Losses at the gene ends were 3 bases for V and 15 bases for J; bases not matched to a gene: 9. Germline V gene data show CDR1 as LGHDT and CDR2 as YNNKEL (reference sequence). This CDR3 has 13 amino acids. The chain's CDR3 is CASSHAIAGVLFF. CDR3 in DNA: TGTGCCAGCAGCCACGCCATAGCGGGAGTGTTGTTCTTC.

This clonotype was picked up a small number of times. V is TRBV20-1 and J is TRBJ2-7; 10 bases align to TRBD2. In germline, CDR1 is DFQATT, CDR2 SNEGSKA (reference sequence). Trimming at V came to 1 base and at J to 7 bases, leaving 13 bases not matched to a gene. The CDR3 covers 16 residues. The DNA for the CDR3 is TGCAGTGCTAGAGCCCCGGGGACTAGCGTACACAATGAGCAGTACTTC. Translating gives CSARAPGTSVHNEQYF.

The genes are TRBV29-1 and TRBJ1-1, with D maybe TRBD1 (6 bases). Per the germline V gene, CDR1 is SQVTM and CDR2 is ANQGSEA. Trimming took 7 bases from V and 4 from J, leaving 19 bases between them. This CDR3 spans 14 amino acids. This CDR3 is CSAQPTGMVTEAFF. The CDR3 DNA reads as TGCAGCGCTCAACCAACAGGGATGGTCACTGAAGCTTTCTTT.

This chain uses TRBV12-3 or TRBV12-4 with TRBJ2-7; D gene ambiguous. Trimming removed 6 bases from V and 3 bases from J, with 15 bases in between. This CDR3 is built from 14 residues. CDR3 protein: CASSALTSNYEQYF. Written as DNA, the CDR3 is TGTGCCAGCAGCGCTTTAACATCAAACTACGAGCAGTACTTC.

This clonotype has only a few counts. This chain uses TRBV6-1 with TRBJ1-1; D not certain. Trimming removed 1 base from V and 4 bases from J, with 13 bases in between. Per the germline V gene, CDR1 is MNHNS and CDR2 is SASEGT. The CDR3 loop spans 15 amino acids. CDR3 DNA: TGTGCCAGCAGTGAAGGGGTCTGGGATGCCACTGAAGCTTTCTTT. This codes for CASSEGVWDATEAFF.

The chain couples TRBV2 to TRBJ2-5; D is uncertain. Germline V gives CDR1 SNHLY, CDR2 FYNNEI. The CDR3 spans 15 residues. V was trimmed by 6 bases and J by 1 base, leaving 15 bases between them. The CDR3 loop is CASSLTPRAQETQYF. CDR3 nucleotide sequence: TGTGCCAGCAGCTTGACCCCCCGGGCCCAAGAGACCCAGTACTTC.

The chain carries TRBV27 and TRBJ1-5; possible D gene TRBD1, 6 bases. The CDR3 covers 15 residues. V dropped 4 bases and J dropped 7 bases, with 17 bases sitting between them. Looked up from germline, CDR1 is MNHEY and CDR2 is SMNVEV (reference sequence). CDR3 sequence reads: CASSSGQGIRQPQHF. The CDR3 region has the DNA TGTGCCAGCAGTTCCGGGCAGGGGATCCGACAGCCCCAGCATTTT.

The V and J genes are TRBV20-1 and TRBJ2-1; 12 bases match TRBD2. Germline trimming cut 6 bases from V and 7 bases from J; bases unmatched to any gene: 4. Germline CDR1 reads DFQATT; CDR2 reads SNEGSKA (reference sequence). There are 13 residues in the CDR3. The CDR3 region is CSAPLAGGNEQFF. As DNA, the CDR3 is TGCAGTGCCCCCCTAGCGGGGGGGAATGAGCAGTTCTTC.

This clonotype has just one count. The chain is built from TRBV2 and TRBJ1-4; D gene uncertain. V lost 10 bases and J lost 4, with 13 bases in between. The germline gives CDR1 SNHLY, CDR2 FYNNEI. The CDR3 is made up of 13 amino acids. CDR3 region: CATKGRFNEKLFF. CDR3 in DNA: TGTGCCACCAAGGGCAGGTTTAATGAAAAACTGTTTTTT.

This chain uses TRBV6-1 with TRBJ2-5; D is unclear. There are 11 residues in the CDR3. V was cut by 6 bases and J by 9 bases, with 11 bases left in between. Germline V gene sequence: CDR1 MNHNS, CDR2 SASEGT. In DNA, the CDR3 is TGTGCCAGCAGCCAAACCCTGGCCCAGTACTTC. This gives the protein CASSQTLAQYF.

This clonotype was counted only a few times. This chain joins TRBV6-6 and TRBJ1-6; perhaps TRBD1 as D (6 bases). The V gene lost 6 bases and the J gene lost 5 bases, with 14 bases spanning the gap. The CDR3 sequence is 15 residues long. Germline values: CDR1 MNHNY, CDR2 SVGAGI (reference sequence). CDR3: CASRSDRLHNSPLHF. The CDR3 coding sequence is TGTGCCAGCAGGTCGGACAGACTACATAATTCACCCCTCCACTTT.

This chain links TRBV12-3 or TRBV12-4 with TRBJ2-3, with 13 bases identical to TRBD2. The CDR3 is made up of 16 amino acids. The J segment lost 5 bases and the V segment lost 5 bases, leaving 7 bases of the junction unmatched. The CDR3 coding sequence is TGTGCCAGCAGTCCCCGGACTAGCGGGGGTGTAGATACGCAGTATTTT. Protein: CASSPRTSGGVDTQYF.

The rearrangement joins TRBV12-3 or TRBV12-4 to TRBJ2-1; no definite D call. Gene TRBJ2-7 matches the end of the DNA better, so the J call may be wrong. The CDR3 runs 13 residues. For the CDR3, the DNA is TGTGCCAGCAGTACTACCTACTACAATGAGCAGTACTTC. This encodes CASSTTYYNEQYF.

This clonotype appeared a single time. At one end, the junction sequence differs from germline, possibly due to a read error. The V gene is TRBV9, the J gene TRBJ2-5; the match to TRBD2 covers 7 bases. Per germline, CDR1 SGDLS and CDR2 YYNGEE. The CDR3 contains 17 residues. The DNA of the CDR3 is TGTGCCGGCAGCGTCTCCTCAGCCAGCGGGGTCCAAGAGACCCAGTACTTC. The encoded protein is CAGSVSSASGVQETQYF. The variable domain in full, completed from reference TRBV9 and TRBJ2-5, reads DSGVTQTPKHLITATGQRVTLRCSPRSGDLSVYWYQQSLDQGLQFLIQYYNGEERAKGNILERFSAQQFPDLHSELNLSSLELGDSALYFCAGSVSSASGVQETQYFGPGTRLLVL.

The rearrangement links TRBV11-2 to TRBJ2-1; D might be TRBD2 (5 bases). V was trimmed by 4 bases and J by 9 bases, leaving 16 bases between them. Germline values: CDR1 SGHAT, CDR2 FQNNGV. The CDR3 is 14 residues long. As DNA, the CDR3 is TGTGCCAGCAGCTCGCTACTAGGTTTAGGTGAGCAGTTCTTC. This gives the protein CASSSLLGLGEQFF.

V is TRBV6-6 and J is TRBJ2-3; 11 bases fit TRBD2. J gave up 4 bases and V 6 bases, and 9 bases lay outside the gene matches. Germline CDR1 reads MNHNY; CDR2 reads SVGAGI (reference sequence). The CDR3 sequence is 16 residues long. CDR3 bases: TGTGCCAGCAGACCCGGACTAGCGGGTTTATCAGATACGCAGTATTTT. Protein sequence: CASRPGLAGLSDTQYF.

The rearrangement links TRBV7-2 to TRBJ2-5, with a possible D match to TRBD1 (5 bases). Germline V gives CDR1 SGHTA, CDR2 FQGNSA. The V gene lost 5 bases and the J gene lost 3 bases, with 16 bases spanning the gap. This CDR3 spans 15 amino acids. CDR3 nucleotides: TGTGCCAGCAGCCCACAGGAATCCCCGAAAGAGACCCAGTACTTC. Encoded protein: CASSPQESPKETQYF.

This clonotype was seen a handful of times. This rearrangement joins TRBV7-3 to TRBJ2-1; D possibly matches TRBD1 or TRBD2 (5 bases each). Germline V gives CDR1 SGHTA, CDR2 FQGTGA. The V end was cut by 3 bases, the J end by 9 bases, with 15 bases between. The CDR3 length is 14 residues. The CDR3 sequence is CASSLRLGASEQFF. In DNA form, the CDR3 reads TGTGCCAGCAGCTTGCGTCTCGGGGCAAGTGAGCAGTTCTTC. The variable domain in full, with the rest retrieved from reference TRBV7-3 and TRBJ2-1, is GAGVSQTPSNKVTEKGKYVELRCDPISGHTALYWYRQSLGQGPEFLIYFQGTGAADDSGLPNDRFFAVRPEGSVSTLKIQRTERGDSAVYLCASSLRLGASEQFFGPGTRLTVL.

This clonotype was picked up a small number of times. The chain is built from TRBV5-1 and TRBJ2-7; TRBD2 agrees at 14 bases. This CDR3 spans 18 amino acids. V lost 4 bases, J lost 4 bases, and 13 bases stayed unmatched. Germline-derived CDR1 and CDR2 are SGHRS and YFSETQ. The CDR3 nucleotides read TGCGCCAGCAGCCGGGAGGTCCCGACTAGCGGGAGGGTATACGAGCAGTACTTC. Translating gives CASSREVPTSGRVYEQYF.

This clonotype turned up a few times. This sequence joins TRBV2 and TRBJ1-2, with TRBD1 matching over 7 bases. Trimming removed 5 bases from V and 4 bases from J; junction bases left unmatched: 7. Germline assignment: CDR1 SNHLY and CDR2 FYNNEI. The CDR3 has 14 residues. CDR3 region: CASSPSTGSYGYTF. CDR3 coding DNA: TGTGCCAGCAGTCCTTCGACAGGGTCCTATGGCTACACCTTC.